This T cell receptor (beta chain) was retrieved from a study of blood T cells in healthy people across ages. Total RNA was extracted at no less than 6 micrograms per sample. The CDR3 loop spans 14 amino acids. The germline gives CDR1 SGDLS, CDR2 YYNGEE. V was shortened by 0 bases and J by 5 bases, with 11 bases between the two germline ends. A second PCR of 7 to 11 cycles used a sample-barcoded 5' primer and a J-beta primer mix. TCRdb called the 5' RACE reads again in MiXCR, with one record for every CDR3 protein. This repertoire shows about 670,000 distinct CDR3 sequences, 40% to 50% found once; its top ten account for around 32%.

Sequencing used blood. This TCR was sampled from an older man in good health. The rearrangement uses TRBV9 and TRBJ1-1; D remains unclear. CDR3 region: CASSVGFGRTEAFF. The CDR3 DNA reads as TGTGCCAGCAGCGTAGGGTTCGGTCGGACTGAAGCTTTCTTT.